This T cell receptor beta chain was identified during a study of tissue T cells after allogeneic stem cell transplantation. This clone was counted between two and nine times. The genes and germline here are from mouse. The read finishes 1 residue shy of the CDR3 end, and the germline J gene is used to complete it. Assay used: immunoSEQ multiplex PCR; TCRdb lists only in-frame clones, some missing. This table holds thousands of clones, 50% to 55% found once. The time point was: mouse harvest day 7 after allogeneic transplant. Tail vein injection delivered 10^7 T-cell-depleted bone marrow cells and 10^6 splenic CD5+ T cells. B6 (H2b) cells into BALB/c (H2d) mice; tissues taken at day 7 or 14. The CDR3 has 13 residues. Germline CDR1 reads KGHPV; CDR2 reads FQNQEV (reference sequence). The V end lost 0 bases, the J end lost 0 bases, and 2 bases lay between the germline ends.

Sequencing was performed on gut tissue. The chain uses TRBV26 and TRBJ1-2; D unresolved. The receptor was derived from a female BALB/c mouse given C57BL/6 T cells with graft-versus-host disease after an allogeneic hematopoietic cell transplant. CDR3 region: CASSLSANSDYTF. The covered CDR3 bases are TGTGCCAGCAGTCTGTCGGCAAACTCCGACTACACC. Combining the CDR3 with reference TRBV26 and TRBJ1-2 gives the whole variable domain NSKVIQTPRYLVKGQGQKAKMRCIPEKGHPVVFWYQQNKNNEFKFLINFQNQEVLQQIDMTEKRFSAECPSNSPCSLEIQSSEAGDSALYLCASSLSANSDYTFGSGTRLLVI.